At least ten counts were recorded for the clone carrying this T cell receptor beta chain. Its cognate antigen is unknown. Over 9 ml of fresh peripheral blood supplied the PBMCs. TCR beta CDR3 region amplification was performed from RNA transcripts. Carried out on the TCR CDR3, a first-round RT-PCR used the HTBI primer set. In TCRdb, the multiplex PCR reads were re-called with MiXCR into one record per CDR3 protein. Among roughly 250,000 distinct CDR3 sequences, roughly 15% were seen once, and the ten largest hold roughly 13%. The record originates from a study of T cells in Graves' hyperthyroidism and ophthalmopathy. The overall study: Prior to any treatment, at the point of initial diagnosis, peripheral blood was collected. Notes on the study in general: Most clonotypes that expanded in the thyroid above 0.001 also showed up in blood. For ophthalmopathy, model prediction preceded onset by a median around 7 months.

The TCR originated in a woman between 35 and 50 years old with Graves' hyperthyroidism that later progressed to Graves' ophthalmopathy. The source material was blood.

CDR3 protein: CASSQEIFGEQYF. As DNA, the CDR3 is TGTGCCAGCAGCCAAGAAATTTTTGGAGAGCAGTACTTC. This chain links TRBV3-1 with TRBJ2-7; D unresolved. Trimming stripped 0 bases from V and 7 bases from J, with 10 bases between. This CDR3 has 13 amino acids. Germline CDR1 is LGHDT and CDR2 is YNNKEL (reference sequence).